One sample yielded the 6 T cell receptor beta chains listed below, sequenced in a study of cytomegalovirus exposure and HLA in healthy donors. The PCR made use of 60 Vbeta and 13 Jbeta primers. Generated by immunoSEQ multiplex PCR, the TCRdb table keeps only in-frame clones and is missing some. The data show fewer than 250,000 clones, nearly 80% seen once. Sequences were obtained from PBMCs. These receptors originate from a man between 18 and 29 years old in good health and CMV-seronegative.

This sequence joins TRBV28 and TRBJ1-5, with D perhaps matching TRBD1 (6 bases). There are 16 residues in the CDR3. Per germline, CDR1 MDHEN and CDR2 SYDVKM. Trimming shortened V by 3 bases and J by 0 bases, and 12 bases separated the two germline ends. The CDR3 DNA follows: TGTGCCAGCAGTTTGGCAGGGGAAGGTAGCAATCAGCCCCAGCATTTT. It yields the protein CASSLAGEGSNQPQHF.

J is TRBJ1-5 and V is TRBV7-3, with unresolved D. CDR3 length: 17 residues. Trimming shortened V by 5 bases and J by 5 bases, and 22 bases separated the two germline ends. Germline CDR1 reads SGHTA; CDR2 reads FQGTGA. The CDR3 protein is CASSTRSGRAGDQPQHF. The CDR3, as DNA: TGTGCCAGCAGCACCCGCAGCGGCCGGGCAGGCGATCAGCCCCAGCATTTT.

The rearrangement uses TRBV9 and TRBJ1-2, with D unclear. The CDR3 length is 14 residues. CDR1 is SGDLS and CDR2 is YYNGEE in the germline V gene. Trimming removed 0 bases at V and 4 bases at J, with 10 bases between. The CDR3 region is CASSVGNQSYGYTF. DNA for the CDR3: TGTGCCAGCAGCGTAGGAAACCAGTCCTATGGCTACACCTTC. The full variable domain, completed using reference TRBV9 and TRBJ1-2, is DSGVTQTPKHLITATGQRVTLRCSPRSGDLSVYWYQQSLDQGLQFLIQYYNGEERAKGNILERFSAQQFPDLHSELNLSSLELGDSALYFCASSVGNQSYGYTFGSGTRLTVV.

This chain uses TRBV12-5 with TRBJ2-7, with a tentative D call TRBD2 (7 bases). The ends were cut back, 1 base at V and 3 bases at J, with 16 bases in the middle. CDR1 LGHNT and CDR2 FRNRAP come from the germline V gene. This CDR3 has 16 amino acids. The CDR3 here is CASGLGEGGGFYEQYF. Written as DNA, the CDR3 is TGTGCTAGTGGTTTGGGGGAAGGGGGAGGGTTCTACGAGCAGTACTTC.

This sequence joins TRBV7-8 and TRBJ1-2; the match to TRBD1 covers 9 bases. This CDR3 spans 13 amino acids. Germline V gene lookup returns CDR1 SGHVS and CDR2 FQNEAQ. With 3 bases clipped from V and 5 bases from J, the junction kept 1 base outside the gene matches. The CDR3 nucleotides are TGTGCCAGCAGCTTGGGACAGGGTTATGGCTACACCTTC. The encoded protein is CASSLGQGYGYTF. The whole variable domain, remainder taken from reference TRBV7-8 and TRBJ1-2, is GAGVSQSPRYKVAKRGQDVALRCDPISGHVSLFWYQQALGQGPEFLTYFQNEAQLDKSGLPSDRFFAERPEGSVSTLKIQRTQQEDSAVYLCASSLGQGYGYTFGSGTRLTVV.

The chain links TRBV28 to TRBJ2-1; 7 bases line up with TRBD2. The CDR3 loop spans 13 amino acids. V shed 6 bases, J shed 14 bases, and the junction held 13 bases outside the gene matches. Germline loops: CDR1 MDHEN, CDR2 SYDVKM. The CDR3 spells CASSPTSDHIKFF. The CDR3 bases are TGTGCCAGCAGCCCAACTAGCGACCATATTAAGTTCTTC.